The 4 T cell receptor beta chains in this list originate from one sample, sequenced in a study of beta chain features in type 1 diabetes. Findings of the study overall: Moderately but significantly shorter TCRB CDR3s were found in Type 1 diabetes patients in all four CD4+ subsets.

The antigens for these receptors are not known. The study reverse transcribed the entire isolated RNA, so it sequenced expressed TCRB transcripts. Assay used: immunoSEQ multiplex PCR; TCRdb lists only in-frame clones, some missing. The data contain a few hundred thousand clones, less than 30% of them seen just once; the ten biggest clones take up around 0.013%. The sequencing input was naive CD4+ T cells from blood. The source is a woman aged 30 to 39 with type 1 diabetes.

This clone appeared a few times. The same CDR3 is also encoded by other DNA sequences in this sample. V is TRBV9 and J is TRBJ2-6; D call uncertain. The CDR3 is made up of 15 amino acids. The V end was cut by 0 bases, the J end by 0 bases, with 4 bases between. The germline CDR1 and CDR2 sequences are SGDLS and YYNGEE. The CDR3 here is CASSVDSSGANVLTF. In DNA form, the CDR3 reads TGTGCCAGCAGCGTAGACAGCTCTGGGGCCAACGTCCTGACTTTC.

The V and J genes are TRBV7-9 and TRBJ1-5, with 9 bases identical to TRBD1. CDR3 length: 17 residues. The trim removed 1 base at V and 0 bases at J, leaving 4 bases unmatched. Germline values: CDR1 SEHNR, CDR2 FQNEAQ (reference sequence). The DNA of the CDR3 is TGTGCCAGCAGCTTAGTGACAGGGGGGTATAGCAATCAGCCCCAGCATTTT. Protein product: CASSLVTGGYSNQPQHF. Full variable domain (outside the CDR3, taken from reference TRBV7-9 and TRBJ1-5): DTGVSQNPRHKITKRGQNVTFRCDPISEHNRLYWYRQTLGQGPEFLTYFQNEAQLEKSRLLSDRFSAERPKGSFSTLEIQRTEQGDSAMYLCASSLVTGGYSNQPQHFGDGTRLSIL.

The rearrangement uses TRBV11-2 and TRBJ2-6; D remains unclear. With 2 bases removed from V and 5 bases from J, the gap between germline ends came to 4 bases. The CDR3 is 13 residues long. Germline V gene lookup returns CDR1 SGHAT and CDR2 FQNNGV. DNA for the CDR3: TGTGCCAGCAGCTTAAACAGGGCCAACGTCCTGACTTTC. Translating it yields CASSLNRANVLTF.

This clone showed up just a few times. The J gene is TRBJ2-7, the V gene TRBV15; D is undetermined. Germline V gene sequence: CDR1 LNHNV, CDR2 YYDKDF (reference sequence). The CDR3 is 12 amino acids. Trimming took off 5 bases at V and 6 bases at J, with 11 bases between the two ends. CDR3 nucleotide sequence: TGTGCCACCAGCCTACCCCTTGGCGAGCAGTACTTC. This encodes CATSLPLGEQYF.